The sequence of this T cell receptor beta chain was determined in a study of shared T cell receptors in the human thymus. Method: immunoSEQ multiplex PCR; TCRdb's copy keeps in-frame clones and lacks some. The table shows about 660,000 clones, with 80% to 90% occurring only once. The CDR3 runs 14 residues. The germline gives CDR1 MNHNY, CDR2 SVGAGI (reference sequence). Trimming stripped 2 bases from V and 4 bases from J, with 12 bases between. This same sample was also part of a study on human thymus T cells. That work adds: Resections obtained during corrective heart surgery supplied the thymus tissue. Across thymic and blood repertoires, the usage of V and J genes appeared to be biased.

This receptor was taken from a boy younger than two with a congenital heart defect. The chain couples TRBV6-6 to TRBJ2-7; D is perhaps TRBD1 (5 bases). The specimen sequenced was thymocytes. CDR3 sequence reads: CASSYRQGEYEQYF. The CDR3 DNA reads TGTGCCAGCAGTTACCGGCAGGGCGAGTACGAGCAGTACTTC.